This T cell receptor (beta chain) appears in the sequencing data of a study of T cells after yellow fever vaccination. Study in general: In the case of low-cell-number fractions, SMART-Seq v4 Ultra Low Input was used for preparation.

TCRdb itself ran the 5' RACE reads through MiXCR, one entry per CDR3 protein. The top ten clones hold about 2.7% of a sample with approximately 110,000 distinct CDR3 sequences, 6.5% to 8% of them seen once. This clonotype appeared many times. V was trimmed by 4 bases and J by 1 base, leaving 8 bases between them. The CDR3 contains 14 residues. CDR1 is SGHKS, CDR2 YYEKEE, per germline (reference sequence). The sequence was obtained from a man aged 18 to 30 who received the YFV17D yellow fever vaccine. The sample consisted of CD4+ T cells sorted from PBMCs, taken approximately 11 days after the first yellow fever vaccination. The chain combines TRBV5-5 with TRBJ2-2; no definite D call. DNA for the CDR3: TGTGCCAGCAGCCGCGGACGGAACACCGGGGAGCTGTTTTTT. The encoded protein is CASSRGRNTGELFF.